The rows below give T cell receptor beta chains drawn from one sample of a study of blood T cell repertoires in COVID-19. The method was immunoSEQ multiplex PCR; TCRdb's version includes in-frame clones alone and lacks a portion of them. The data hold approximately 250,000 clones, with more than 75% observed a single time. The sample consisted of peripheral blood. These receptors came from a man aged 40-49 years with acute or convalescent COVID-19. The CDR3 runs from the conserved cysteine through the conserved F or W. The order of the fields is clone size, V gene, J gene, D gene, CDR3 DNA, CDR3 protein. A D gene is named only where the DNA matches it firmly. Size is stated for part of the rows, as once, few or many counts, or as a class when the clone is expanded.

clone_size: .; v_call: TRBV6-6; j_call: TRBJ2-7; d_call: TRBD2; cdr3_nt: TGTGCCAGCAGTCTTCCTTCTAGCGGGGGGGCCTCCTACGAGCAGTACTTC; cdr3_aa: CASSLPSSGGASYEQYF
clone_size: .; v_call: TRBV10-3; j_call: TRBJ2-7; d_call: .; cdr3_nt: TGTGCCATCAGTGAGGAGACAGGCACCGAGCAGTACTTC; cdr3_aa: CAISEETGTEQYF
clone_size: once; v_call: TRBV12-5; j_call: TRBJ1-1; d_call: .; cdr3_nt: TGTGCTAGTGGTTTGGCCCAGAACACTGAAGCTTTCTTT; cdr3_aa: CASGLAQNTEAFF
clone_size: .; v_call: TRBV5-1; j_call: TRBJ2-6; d_call: .; cdr3_nt: TGCGCCAGCAGCTACTCATCCGGGGCCAACGTCCTGACTTTC; cdr3_aa: CASSYSSGANVLTF
clone_size: .; v_call: TRBV28; j_call: TRBJ1-6; d_call: .; cdr3_nt: TGTGCCAGCAGTTTAATTGGAGGGGATGTTTCACCCCTCCACTTT; cdr3_aa: CASSLIGGDVSPLHF
clone_size: .; v_call: TRBV19; j_call: TRBJ1-6; d_call: TRBD1; cdr3_nt: TGTGCCAGTAGTGCCTACAGGGGAAGTAATTCACCCCTCCACTTT; cdr3_aa: CASSAYRGSNSPLHF
clone_size: .; v_call: TRBV2; j_call: TRBJ2-5; d_call: .; cdr3_nt: TGTGCCAGCAGTGAAACGGGGAGCCAAGAGACCCAGTACTTC; cdr3_aa: CASSETGSQETQYF
clone_size: .; v_call: TRBV9; j_call: TRBJ2-7; d_call: TRBD1; cdr3_nt: TGTGCCAGCAGCGTAGGTCGGACAGGGACCTACGAGCAGTACTTC; cdr3_aa: CASSVGRTGTYEQYF
clone_size: .; v_call: TRBV9; j_call: TRBJ1-6; d_call: .; cdr3_nt: TGTGCCAGCAGCGTGGGGGAGGGTTCACCCCTCCACTTT; cdr3_aa: CASSVGEGSPLHF
clone_size: .; v_call: TRBV2; j_call: TRBJ1-2; d_call: TRBD1; cdr3_nt: TGTGCCAGCAGTGTCCACAGGGGGCTTGGCTATGGCTACACCTTC; cdr3_aa: CASSVHRGLGYGYTF
clone_size: .; v_call: TRBV29-1; j_call: TRBJ2-6; d_call: .; cdr3_nt: TGCAGCGTTGTGGAGACTGGGGCCAACGTCCTGACTTTC; cdr3_aa: CSVVETGANVLTF
clone_size: .; v_call: TRBV5-4; j_call: TRBJ2-7; d_call: .; cdr3_nt: TGTGCCAGCAGCTTAGGTTTGGACGTCCGCGGGGAGCAGTACTTC; cdr3_aa: CASSLGLDVRGEQYF
clone_size: .; v_call: TRBV27; j_call: TRBJ1-2; d_call: .; cdr3_nt: TGTGCCAGCAGTGTCGCAGGAGGTTATGGCTACACCTTC; cdr3_aa: CASSVAGGYGYTF
clone_size: .; v_call: TRBV7-3; j_call: TRBJ2-5; d_call: TRBD2; cdr3_nt: TGTGCCAGCAGCTCTAGCGGGGGGGAGACCCAGTACTTC; cdr3_aa: CASSSSGGETQYF
clone_size: once; v_call: TRBV4-1; j_call: TRBJ1-1; d_call: TRBD1; cdr3_nt: TGCGCCAGCAGCCGTGGACAGGCCCGCGCTGAAGCTTTCTTT; cdr3_aa: CASSRGQARAEAFF
clone_size: .; v_call: TRBV11-3; j_call: TRBJ2-1; d_call: .; cdr3_nt: TGTGCCAGCTCGCAGCGGAGCGAGCAGTTCTTC; cdr3_aa: CASSQRSEQFF
clone_size: .; v_call: TRBV9; j_call: TRBJ2-5; d_call: .; cdr3_nt: TGTGCCAGCAGCCAAAGTCGTAAGGGGCACGAGACCCAGTACTTC; cdr3_aa: CASSQSRKGHETQYF
clone_size: .; v_call: TRBV18; j_call: TRBJ2-2; d_call: .; cdr3_nt: TGTGCCAGCTCACCGCGGCGGTCCAACACCGGGGAGCTGTTTTTT; cdr3_aa: CASSPRRSNTGELFF
clone_size: .; v_call: TRBV5-1; j_call: TRBJ2-7; d_call: TRBD1; cdr3_nt: TGCGCCAGCAGCCCCTGGACAGGGACCCGATACGAGCAGTACTTC; cdr3_aa: CASSPWTGTRYEQYF
clone_size: .; v_call: TRBV4-1; j_call: TRBJ1-2; d_call: TRBD1; cdr3_nt: TGCGCCAGCAGCCAAGAGCCCCGACAGGGCTATGGCTACACCTTC; cdr3_aa: CASSQEPRQGYGYTF
clone_size: .; v_call: TRBV6-5; j_call: TRBJ2-2; d_call: .; cdr3_nt: TGTGCCAGCAACCAGGGACAAGCCGGGGAGCTGTTTTTT; cdr3_aa: CASNQGQAGELFF
clone_size: .; v_call: TRBV6-2/TRBV6-3; j_call: TRBJ2-7; d_call: .; cdr3_nt: TGTGCCAGCAGTTACTCGAGGCAGGGCGCCTACGAGCAGTACTTC; cdr3_aa: CASSYSRQGAYEQYF